These 30 T cell receptor beta chains share one sample of origin, sequenced in a study of cytomegalovirus exposure and HLA in healthy donors. The data were produced by immunoSEQ multiplex PCR, yet TCRdb's version contains in-frame clones alone and is incomplete. This sample has about 140,000 clones, with about 90% found just once. The material sequenced was PBMCs. Every receptor here comes from a man between 18 and 35 years old in good health and CMV-seronegative.

V usage is TRBV10-1 and J usage is TRBJ1-4; TRBD1 might be the D (5 bases). From germline, CDR1 is WNHNN and CDR2 SYGVQD (reference sequence). This CDR3 comprises 18 residues. V was pared by 6 bases and J by 0 bases, with 20 bases between. The CDR3 is CASSARGRVGATNEKLFF. CDR3 bases: TGCGCCAGCAGCGCCCGAGGCAGGGTGGGCGCAACTAATGAAAAACTGTTTTTT.

This chain connects TRBV27 to TRBJ1-2; D may be TRBD1 (5 bases). The germline V gene encodes CDR1 MNHEY and CDR2 SMNVEV (reference sequence). This CDR3 region has 13 residues. V dropped 4 bases and J dropped 3 bases, with 9 bases sitting between them. The CDR3 sequence: CASSSAGYYGYTF. The CDR3, as DNA: TGTGCCAGCAGTTCAGCAGGGTACTATGGCTACACCTTC.

This chain joins TRBV5-4 and TRBJ2-3; tentatively, D is TRBD1 (6 bases). Trimming removed 4 bases from V and 0 bases from J, with 12 bases in between. Germline values: CDR1 SGHNT, CDR2 YYREEE (reference sequence). CDR3 size: 15 residues. The CDR3 here is CASSPGQTSTDTQYF. The CDR3, as DNA: TGTGCCAGCAGCCCTGGACAGACTAGCACAGATACGCAGTATTTT. Using reference TRBV5-4 and TRBJ2-3 for the parts outside the CDR3, the full variable domain is ETGVTQSPTHLIKTRGQQVTLRCSSQSGHNTVSWYQQALGQGPQFIFQYYREEENGRGNFPPRFSGLQFPNYSSELNVNALELDDSALYLCASSPGQTSTDTQYFGPGTRLTVL.

The gene calls are TRBV7-8 and TRBJ1-5; the match to TRBD1 covers 11 bases. Germline-derived CDR1 and CDR2 are SGHVS and FQNEAQ. After removal of 2 bases from V and 4 bases from J, the junction contained 16 bases not matched to a gene. There are 20 residues in the CDR3. This chain's CDR3 is CASSLSPWDRGEVRNQPQHF. CDR3 DNA: TGTGCCAGCAGCTTAAGCCCTTGGGACAGGGGGGAAGTGAGGAATCAGCCCCAGCATTTT.

This chain links TRBV10-3 with TRBJ2-3, with 7 bases aligning to TRBD1. V lost 6 bases, J lost 4 bases, and 10 bases stayed unmatched. CDR3 length: 15 amino acids. Germline lookup yields CDR1 ENHRY and CDR2 SYGVKD. In DNA form, the CDR3 reads TGTGCCATCAGCGAATCACAGGGGTTCGCAGATACGCAGTATTTT. Its translation is CAISESQGFADTQYF.

The chain joins TRBV6-6 to TRBJ2-5; a possible D gene is TRBD1 (6 bases). The CDR3 length is 13 residues. Trimming shortened V by 2 bases and J by 5 bases, and 9 bases separated the two germline ends. Germline lookup yields CDR1 MNHNY and CDR2 SVGAGI (reference sequence). DNA for the CDR3: TGTGCCAGCAGTTACACAGGGCACGAGACCCAGTACTTC. It specifies CASSYTGHETQYF.

This chain uses TRBV29-1 with TRBJ2-2; 9 bases align to TRBD1. The germline V gene has CDR1 SQVTM and CDR2 ANQGSEA. J gave up 5 bases and V 4 bases, and 8 bases lay outside the gene matches. The CDR3 consists of 15 residues. The CDR3 loop reads CSVVSRDRETGELFF. The CDR3 region has the DNA TGCAGCGTTGTCTCTCGGGACAGGGAAACCGGGGAGCTGTTTTTT.

This chain links TRBV7-8 with TRBJ1-1; a possible D gene is TRBD1 (6 bases). CDR3 length: 15 residues. Germline lookup yields CDR1 SGHVS and CDR2 FQNEAQ. V was clipped by 5 bases and J by 1 base, with 14 bases between them. In DNA, the CDR3 is TGTGCCAGCAGCGTCAGGGGAACTGCGAACACTGAAGCTTTCTTT. Amino acids: CASSVRGTANTEAFF.

V usage is TRBV29-1 and J usage is TRBJ2-2, with D possibly matching TRBD1 (6 bases). The V gene's germline CDR1 is SQVTM and CDR2 ANQGSEA. Trimming pared 5 bases from V and 6 bases from J, leaving 13 bases between. This CDR3 comprises 13 residues. The CDR3 nucleotides read TGCAGCGTTCAGAGGGGGACGGCCGGGGAGCTGTTTTTT. It encodes CSVQRGTAGELFF.

This clone came up once. The chain recombines TRBV28 with TRBJ2-1, with 9 bases that match TRBD2. V lost 6 bases, J lost 7 bases, and 13 bases stayed unmatched. The CDR3 consists of 16 residues. Germline V gives CDR1 MDHEN, CDR2 SYDVKM. For the CDR3, the DNA is TGTGCCAGCAGCTCCCCAGTAGCGGGAGCTCTTAATGAGCAGTTCTTC. Its translation: CASSSPVAGALNEQFF.

This clone was detected only once. The chain combines TRBV7-2 with TRBJ1-5, with D perhaps matching TRBD1 (6 bases). This CDR3 contains 15 residues. The germline gives CDR1 SGHTA, CDR2 FQGNSA. The V and J ends lost 3 bases and 5 bases respectively, with 14 bases between them. The CDR3, as DNA: TGTGCCAGCAGCTTCAGGGGCGGAGGCCATCAGCCCCAGCATTTT. Residues: CASSFRGGGHQPQHF.

This chain joins TRBV10-3 and TRBJ1-5; no definite D call. Germline loops: CDR1 ENHRY, CDR2 SYGVKD. V was trimmed by 0 bases and J by 12 bases, leaving 12 bases between them. The CDR3 is 13 residues long. The CDR3 sequence is CAISESTFGNQHF. Here the CDR3 DNA reads TGTGCCATCAGTGAGTCGACTTTTGGTAACCAGCATTTT.

Comments on this clone: The conserved final phenylalanine or tryptophan is absent from the CDR3, which likely points to a read error. The limits of the CDR3 on the DNA are not certain, so only TCRdb's listed CDR3 is given. The chain joins TRBV10-3 to TRBJ1-2. Germline lookup yields CDR1 ENHRY and CDR2 SYGVKD. With termini counted, the CDR3 has 13 amino acids. The CDR3 protein is CAISESFTSSLTV.

V and J are TRBV7-9 and TRBJ2-3, with a possible D match to TRBD2 (5 bases). This CDR3 comprises 16 residues. Germline V CDR1 and CDR2: SEHNR, FQNEAQ (reference sequence). Trimming took off 0 bases at V and 2 bases at J, with 12 bases between the two ends. The CDR3 region has the DNA TGTGCCAGCAGCTTAGCTTTTGGAGGCTCCACAGATACGCAGTATTTT. Translated, it gives CASSLAFGGSTDTQYF.

This clone has only one observation. The V call is TRBV5-1, the J call TRBJ2-7; 7 nucleotides line up with TRBD2. Losses at the gene ends were 4 bases for V and 1 base for J; bases not matched to a gene: 14. The CDR3 has 17 residues. Germline-derived CDR1 and CDR2 are SGHRS and YFSETQ. The CDR3 here is CASSPFQWGGDSYEQYF. For the CDR3, the DNA is TGCGCCAGCAGCCCCTTTCAATGGGGGGGGGATTCCTACGAGCAGTACTTC.

This chain joins TRBV19 and TRBJ2-1, with 7 bases matching TRBD2. This CDR3 has 16 residues. Losses at the gene ends were 3 bases for V and 6 bases for J; bases not matched to a gene: 11. Germline CDR1 LNHDA, CDR2 SQIVND (reference sequence). The CDR3, as DNA: TGTGCCAGTAGTATGCCCCCTAGCGGCGGCGGCAATGAGCAGTTCTTC. It codes for CASSMPPSGGGNEQFF.

The V gene is TRBV7-7, the J gene TRBJ2-1; 8 bases are shared with TRBD2. The length of the CDR3 is 17 residues. J lost 9 bases, V lost 0 bases, and 13 bases had no gene match. Germline assignment: CDR1 SSHAT and CDR2 FNYEAQ (reference sequence). This CDR3 is CASSLAPGSGGGSEQFF. The CDR3 nucleotides read TGTGCCAGCAGCTTAGCTCCCGGGAGCGGGGGAGGATCTGAGCAGTTCTTC. Full variable domain (rest looked up from reference TRBV7-7 and TRBJ2-1): GAGVSQSPRYKVTKRGQDVTLRCDPISSHATLYWYQQALGQGPEFLTYFNYEAQPDKSGLPSDRFSAERPEGSISTLTIQRTEQRDSAMYRCASSLAPGSGGGSEQFFGPGTRLTVL.

The genes are TRBV30 and TRBJ1-1, with TRBD1 as a possible D gene (5 bases). The CDR3 has 17 amino acids. V was clipped by 3 bases and J by 2 bases, with 22 bases between them. From germline, CDR1 is GTSNPN and CDR2 SVGIG (reference sequence). The CDR3 sequence: CAWSIHPQGAINTEAFF. DNA for the CDR3: TGTGCCTGGAGCATCCATCCGCAGGGCGCTATCAACACTGAAGCTTTCTTT.

The chain couples TRBV5-5 to TRBJ1-3; 10 nucleotides match TRBD1. Germline CDR1 SGHKS, CDR2 YYEKEE (reference sequence). After removal of 0 bases from V and 0 bases from J, the junction contained 6 bases not matched to a gene. The CDR3 totals 18 residues. The CDR3 region has the DNA TGTGCCAGCAGCTTGGTGGGGACAGGGGTGGCCTCTGGAAACACCATATATTTT. It specifies CASSLVGTGVASGNTIYF.

This chain uses TRBV7-8 with TRBJ2-1; D is possibly TRBD1 (6 bases). The CDR3 has 15 residues. With 4 bases removed from V and 1 base from J, the gap between germline ends came to 11 bases. Germline assignment: CDR1 SGHVS and CDR2 FQNEAQ. CDR3 DNA sequence: TGTGCCAGCAGCTATCCAGGGGAGTCCTACAATGAGCAGTTCTTC. Translating gives CASSYPGESYNEQFF.

V usage is TRBV11-2 and J usage is TRBJ1-2; D uncertain. The V end lost 0 bases, the J end lost 5 bases, and 10 bases lay between the germline ends. CDR3 size: 14 residues. Germline lookup yields CDR1 SGHAT and CDR2 FQNNGV. The CDR3 here is CASSLEAEKYGYTF. In nucleotides, the CDR3 is TGTGCCAGCAGCTTAGAGGCAGAAAAGTATGGCTACACCTTC.

The chain couples TRBV27 to TRBJ2-5; 9 nucleotides line up with TRBD2. The CDR3 sequence is 16 residues long. Trimming removed 2 bases from V and 8 bases from J; junction bases left unmatched: 12. Looked up from germline, CDR1 is MNHEY and CDR2 is SMNVEV (reference sequence). The CDR3 DNA follows: TGTGCCAGCAGTTTAGTGGGCGGGAGGGGGCTGGGAACCCAGTACTTC. Its protein is CASSLVGGRGLGTQYF.

The rearrangement links TRBV5-4 to TRBJ2-5, with 9 nucleotides matching TRBD1. The CDR3 covers 16 residues. CDR1 is SGHNT, CDR2 YYREEE, per germline (reference sequence). Unmatched junction bases numbered 12, after V lost 2 bases and J lost 7 bases. The DNA of the CDR3 is TGTGCCAGCAGCTTTTTTCTCGGGACAGGGCTCGGGACCCAGTACTTC. Protein product: CASSFFLGTGLGTQYF.

V and J are TRBV4-1 and TRBJ1-4; 8 bases are a match to TRBD1. V lost 5 bases to trimming and J lost 7 bases; unmatched junction nucleotides: 18. The CDR3 contains 18 residues. Germline V gene data show CDR1 as MGHRA and CDR2 as YSYEKL. In DNA, the CDR3 is TGCGCCAGCAGCTGGGCGGACAGGGTTAGGGGTTCGGGTGAAAAACTGTTTTTT. Amino acid sequence: CASSWADRVRGSGEKLFF.

The genes are TRBV5-1 and TRBJ2-3, with 9 positions matching TRBD2. The V and J ends lost 2 bases and 2 bases, in that order; junction bases with no gene match: 3. This CDR3 has 15 residues. Germline V gene sequence: CDR1 SGHRS, CDR2 YFSETQ. The CDR3 DNA follows: TGCGCCAGCAGCTTAACGGGACTAGCCACAGATACGCAGTATTTT. The encoded protein is CASSLTGLATDTQYF.

The J gene is TRBJ2-5, the V gene TRBV2; 7 bases align to TRBD2. The ends lost 1 base at V and 5 bases at J; junction bases unmatched: 7. The CDR3 is 15 residues long. Germline CDR1 is SNHLY and CDR2 is FYNNEI. The CDR3 DNA reads as TGTGCCAGCAGTGAAGTACGGGGGGTGGGGGAGACCCAGTACTTC. Translating it yields CASSEVRGVGETQYF.

The chain recombines TRBV18 with TRBJ2-6; 9 nucleotides align to TRBD1. Germline CDR1 KGHSH, CDR2 LQKENI. The CDR3 is 16 residues long. J lost 3 bases, V lost 4 bases, and 4 bases had no gene match. CDR3 bases: TGTGCCAGCTCACTTGGGACAGGGAGTGGGGCCAACGTCCTGACTTTC. It yields the protein CASSLGTGSGANVLTF.

The V and J genes are TRBV7-2 and TRBJ2-5, with D perhaps matching TRBD1 (7 bases). Germline V lookup: CDR1 SGHTA, CDR2 FQGNSA. CDR3 size: 15 residues. V gave up 4 bases and J gave up 5 bases, with 17 bases separating them. The CDR3 loop reads CASSSRQGGGETQYF. The CDR3 region has the DNA TGTGCCAGCAGCTCCCGCCAGGGGGGCGGGGAGACCCAGTACTTC.

This rearrangement joins TRBV6-5 to TRBJ2-2; D might be TRBD1 (5 bases). The CDR3 contains 14 residues. Deletions cut 1 base from V and 3 bases from J, with 6 bases between. Germline V gives CDR1 MNHEY, CDR2 SVGAGI. The CDR3, as DNA: TGTGCCAGCAGTTACTTCAGGGACACCGGGGAGCTGTTTTTT. Protein sequence: CASSYFRDTGELFF.

The chain joins TRBV6-1 to TRBJ2-7; D perhaps matches TRBD1 (6 bases). The CDR3 extends over 13 amino acids. V was shortened by 7 bases and J by 4 bases, with 14 bases between the two germline ends. Germline assignment: CDR1 MNHNS and CDR2 SASEGT. CDR3 sequence reads: CASTAGVIYEQYF. As DNA, the CDR3 is TGTGCCAGCACCGCAGGGGTAATTTACGAGCAGTACTTC.